The clone carrying this T cell receptor (beta chain) was observed a handful of times. Its antigen is unidentified. This record belongs to a study of T cells in Graves' hyperthyroidism and ophthalmopathy. Study as a whole: Pretreatment peripheral blood was obtained at initial diagnosis. Findings and limits, study-wide: Ophthalmopathy got predicted by the model a median 6.5 months before its onset.

Any patient presenting with uncontrolled infection, other autoimmune disease, pregnancy or lactation was left out. Isolation of PBMCs was performed on around 10 ml fresh peripheral blood. The CDR3 sequence is 16 residues long. CDR1 MDHEN and CDR2 SYDVKM come from the germline V gene. Trimming left V 4 bases short and J 4 bases short, with 20 bases between. Researchers took RNA transcripts and amplified the TCR beta CDR3 regions from them. The HTBI primer set drove a first-round RT-PCR of the TCR CDR3. Using its own MiXCR run on the multiplex PCR reads, TCRdb lists one record per CDR3 protein. The profile shows more than 500,000 distinct CDR3 sequences, about a sixth of them singletons.

The chain recombines TRBV28 with TRBJ2-7; D remains unclear. This receptor was taken from a woman aged 25 to 45 with Graves' hyperthyroidism. Sequenced material: blood. CDR3 sequence (DNA): TGTGCCAGCAGTTCGAGGTCGGGCAGTGTCCGTTACGAGCAGTACTTC. It yields the protein CASSSRSGSVRYEQYF.